A selection of T cell receptor beta chains follows, all from one sample in a study of human T cells and chemical hapten exposure. Via MiXCR, TCRdb re-called the 5' RACE reads, giving one row per CDR3 protein. The repertoire holds some 150,000 distinct CDR3 sequences, with roughly 4.1% as singletons. These receptors were collected from a female donor in good health. The CDR3 runs from the conserved cysteine through the conserved F or W. D genes are given only for firm matches. Only part of the rows carry a size: once, few, many, or a class if the clone is expanded.

TRBJ2-3 many TRBD2 TRBV6-6 TGTGCCAGCAGTTACCCGCTGGGACTAGCGATTTCAGATACGCAGTATTTT CASSYPLGLAISDTQYF
TRBJ2-3 few TRBD2 TRBV4-3 TGCGCCAGCAGCCAAGGACGACTAGCGGTTAGCACAGATACGCAGTATTTT CASSQGRLAVSTDTQYF
TRBJ2-3 many TRBD1 TRBV6-5 TGTGCCAGCAGTTATCGGGGACAGACGGTTATCGGCACAGATACGCAGTATTTT CASSYRGQTVIGTDTQYF
TRBJ2-1 few TRBD2 TRBV6-1 TGTGCCAGCAGGGCAGCCGGGACTAGCAATGAGCAGTTCTTC CASRAAGTSNEQFF
TRBJ2-7 many - TRBV28 TGTGCCAGCAGCAAGTGGGACGGTTACGAGCAGTACTTC CASSKWDGYEQYF
TRBJ1-5 - - TRBV14 TGTGCCAGCAGCCAAGGGGAGAATCAGCCCCAGCATTTT CASSQGENQPQHF
TRBJ1-6 many TRBD1 TRBV20-1 TGCAGTGCTAGAGATGACAGGGATAATTCACCCCTCCACTTT CSARDDRDNSPLHF
TRBJ2-4 many - TRBV6-2/TRBV6-3 TGTGCCAGCAACCGGGGGGCACTAGCCAAAAACATTCAGTACTTC CASNRGALAKNIQYF
TRBJ1-2 many - TRBV28 TGTGCCAGCAGTTTCCAGACATCTAACTATGGCTACACCTTC CASSFQTSNYGYTF
TRBJ2-3 many TRBD2 TRBV20-1 TGCAGTGCTCAGCGGGGGGGTCAGGATACGCAGTATTTT CSAQRGGQDTQYF
TRBJ1-1 many TRBD1 TRBV18 TGTGCCAGCTCACCACGGCAGGGGGAGTCGACTGAAGCTTTCTTT CASSPRQGESTEAFF
TRBJ2-3 many - TRBV20-1 TGCAGTGCTAGTACCTCTGACTACACAGATACGCAGTATTTT CSASTSDYTDTQYF
TRBJ1-1 many - TRBV6-1 TGTGCCAGCAGTTCCCAGGGGTATTGGACTGAAGCTTTCTTT CASSSQGYWTEAFF
TRBJ2-7 many - TRBV20-1 TGCAGTGCTTTTCCAGCGAGCGCCTACGAGCAGTACTTC CSAFPASAYEQYF
TRBJ1-1 many - TRBV7-3 TGTGCCAGCAGCTTAATGAGGGCGAGTTACACTGAAGCTTTCTTT CASSLMRASYTEAFF
TRBJ1-6 many - TRBV27 TGTGCCAGCAGTGTTGGGTATAATTCACCCCTCCACTTT CASSVGYNSPLHF
TRBJ1-1 few - TRBV9 TGTGCCAGCAGCGCCTTCGCCGGGATTGGGTGTGGAACTGAAGCTTTCTTT CASSAFAGIGCGTEAFF
TRBJ2-1 many TRBD2 TRBV6-2/TRBV6-3 TGTGCCAGCAGTTACGGGACTAGCGGGGGGAATGAGCAGTTCTTC CASSYGTSGGNEQFF
TRBJ1-2 few - TRBV4-1 TGCGCCAGCAGCCAAGATCCTCGGGGGCAGGGCTATGGCGACACCTTC CASSQDPRGQGYGDTF
TRBJ1-2 - - TRBV27 TGTGCCAGCAGTATACAGGGTTCTAACTATGGCTACACCTTC CASSIQGSNYGYTF
TRBJ1-1 few - TRBV5-1 TGCGCCAGCAGCTTGTCGGTGAACAGGAACACTGAAGCTTTCTTT CASSLSVNRNTEAFF
TRBJ2-4 many TRBD2 TRBV3-1 TGTGCCAGCAGCCAAGAACAACTAGCGGGGGCCAAAAACATTCAGTACTTC CASSQEQLAGAKNIQYF
TRBJ1-1 many - TRBV11-3 TGTGCCAGCAGCCCGGACAGAAGGAACACTGAAGCTTTCTTT CASSPDRRNTEAFF